This entry concerns a single TCR beta chain. Its antigen specificity is not known. The input lacks base qualities; no much larger clone sits a single base away. The source of the sample is a study of control samples from healthy donors and cancer patients (dated by TCRdb to 2018 to 2021). Libraries were made using the immunoSEQ multiplex PCR assay. Held by TCRdb, this immuneACCESS table contains in-frame sequences only and omits some clones. Under half of the omission traces to an unresolved V gene where checked; the cause of the rest is unknown. The sample table holds under 200,000 clones, of which roughly 94% were seen once. The ten largest clones add up to 14% of the sample. CDR1 is given as GTSNPN and CDR2 as SVGIG, both from the germline V gene (reference sequence). From the cysteine through the phenylalanine, the CDR3 covers 14 amino acids. Solely the CDR3 DNA is kept, with 42 bases framed from the first base. Cut back by 3 bases and 5 bases, the V and J ends lie 15 bases apart.

Recombination joined TRBV30 with TRBJ2-3, and perhaps TRBD1 as D gene, on 7 matching bases. Sample: PBMCs. The source is a man between 60 and 75 years old with colorectal cancer. Here the CDR3 is given as CAWSLRQGGDTQYF. The DNA sequence follows: TGTGCCTGGAGCCTTCGACAGGGAGGAGATACGCAGTATTTT.